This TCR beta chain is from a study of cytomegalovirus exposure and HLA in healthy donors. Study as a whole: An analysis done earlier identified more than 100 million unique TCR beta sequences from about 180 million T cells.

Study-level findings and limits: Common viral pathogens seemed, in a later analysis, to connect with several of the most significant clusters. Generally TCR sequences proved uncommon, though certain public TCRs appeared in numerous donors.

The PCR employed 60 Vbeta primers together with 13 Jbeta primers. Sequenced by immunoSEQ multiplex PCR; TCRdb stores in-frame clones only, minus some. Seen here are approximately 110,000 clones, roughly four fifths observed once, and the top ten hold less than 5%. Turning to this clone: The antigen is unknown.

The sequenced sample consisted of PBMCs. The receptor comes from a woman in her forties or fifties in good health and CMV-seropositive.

In DNA, the CDR3 is TGCGCCAGCAGCGGAGGACTAGCGGGGCGCTACGAGCAGTACTTC. Amino acids: CASSGGLAGRYEQYF. The chain recombines TRBV5-1 with TRBJ2-5, with 12 bases aligning to TRBD2. The DNA end is more similar to TRBJ2-7, so the J call may be wrong. Germline V gene lookup returns CDR1 SGHRS and CDR2 YFSETQ. The length of the CDR3 is 15 residues.